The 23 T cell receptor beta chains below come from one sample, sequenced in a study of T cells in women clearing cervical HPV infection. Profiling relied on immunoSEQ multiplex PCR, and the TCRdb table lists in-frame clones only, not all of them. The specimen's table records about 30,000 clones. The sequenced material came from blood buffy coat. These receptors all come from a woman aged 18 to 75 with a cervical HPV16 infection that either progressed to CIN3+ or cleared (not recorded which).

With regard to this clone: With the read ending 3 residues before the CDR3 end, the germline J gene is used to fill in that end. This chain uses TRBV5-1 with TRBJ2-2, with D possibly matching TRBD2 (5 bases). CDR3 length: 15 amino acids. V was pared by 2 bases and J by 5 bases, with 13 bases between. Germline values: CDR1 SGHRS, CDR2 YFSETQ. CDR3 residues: CASSFRGFGTGELFF. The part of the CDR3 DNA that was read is TGCGCCAGCAGCTTCCGGGGATTCGGGACCGGGGAG.

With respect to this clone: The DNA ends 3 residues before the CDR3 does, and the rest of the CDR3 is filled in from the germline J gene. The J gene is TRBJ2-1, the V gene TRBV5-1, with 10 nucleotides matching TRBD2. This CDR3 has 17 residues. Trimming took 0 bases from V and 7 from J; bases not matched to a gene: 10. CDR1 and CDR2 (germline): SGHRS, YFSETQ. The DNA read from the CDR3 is TGCGCCAGCAGCTTGGATGGTCTAGCGGGAGTGGAGAATGAG. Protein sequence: CASSLDGLAGVENE. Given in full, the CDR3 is CASSLDGLAGVENEQFF.

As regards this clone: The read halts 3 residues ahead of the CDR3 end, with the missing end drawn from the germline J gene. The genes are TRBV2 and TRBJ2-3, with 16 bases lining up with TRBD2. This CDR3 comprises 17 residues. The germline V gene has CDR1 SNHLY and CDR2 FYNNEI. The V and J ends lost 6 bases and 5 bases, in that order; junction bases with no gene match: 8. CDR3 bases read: TGTGCCAGCAGGCCCGGGACTAGCGGGAGGGCCGTAGATACG. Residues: CASRPGTSGRAVDT. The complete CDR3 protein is CASRPGTSGRAVDTQYF.

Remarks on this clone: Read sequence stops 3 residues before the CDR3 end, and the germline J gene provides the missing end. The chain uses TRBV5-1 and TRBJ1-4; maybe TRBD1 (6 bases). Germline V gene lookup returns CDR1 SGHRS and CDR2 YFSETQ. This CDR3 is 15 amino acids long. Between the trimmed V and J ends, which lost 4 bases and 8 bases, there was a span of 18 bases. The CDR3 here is CASSENRALGEKLFF. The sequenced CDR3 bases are TGCGCCAGCAGCGAAAACAGGGCCCTGGGGGAAAAA.

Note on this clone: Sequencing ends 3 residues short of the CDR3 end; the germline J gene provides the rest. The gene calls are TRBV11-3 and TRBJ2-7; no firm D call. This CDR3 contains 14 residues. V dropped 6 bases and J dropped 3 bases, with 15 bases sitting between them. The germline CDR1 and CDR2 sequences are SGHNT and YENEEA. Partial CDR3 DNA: TGTGCCAGCAGGTTTGAAGAGACGGGCTACGAG. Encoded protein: CASRFEETGYE. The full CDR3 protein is CASRFEETGYEQYF.

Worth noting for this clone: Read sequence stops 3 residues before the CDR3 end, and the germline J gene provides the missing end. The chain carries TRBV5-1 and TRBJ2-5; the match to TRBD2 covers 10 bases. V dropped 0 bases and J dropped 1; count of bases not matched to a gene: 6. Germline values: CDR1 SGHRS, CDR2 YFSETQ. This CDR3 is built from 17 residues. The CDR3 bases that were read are TGCGCCAGCAGCTTGGGGGTAGCGGGAGGCCTCCAAGAGACC. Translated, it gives CASSLGVAGGLQET. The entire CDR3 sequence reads CASSLGVAGGLQETQYF.

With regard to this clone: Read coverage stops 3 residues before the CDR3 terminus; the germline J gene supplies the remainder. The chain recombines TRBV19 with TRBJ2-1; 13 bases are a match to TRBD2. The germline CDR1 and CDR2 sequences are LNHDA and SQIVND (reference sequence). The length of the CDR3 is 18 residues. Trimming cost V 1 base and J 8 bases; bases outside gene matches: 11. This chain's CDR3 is CASSIGFRTSGRVHEQFF. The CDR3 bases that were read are TGTGCCAGTAGTATAGGCTTTAGAACTAGCGGGAGGGTCCATGAG. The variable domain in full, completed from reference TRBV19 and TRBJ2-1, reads DGGITQSPKYLFRKEGQNVTLSCEQNLNHDAMYWYRQDPGQGLRLIYYSQIVNDFQKGDIAEGYSVSREKKESFPLTVTSAQKNPTAFYLCASSIGFRTSGRVHEQFFGPGTRLTVL.

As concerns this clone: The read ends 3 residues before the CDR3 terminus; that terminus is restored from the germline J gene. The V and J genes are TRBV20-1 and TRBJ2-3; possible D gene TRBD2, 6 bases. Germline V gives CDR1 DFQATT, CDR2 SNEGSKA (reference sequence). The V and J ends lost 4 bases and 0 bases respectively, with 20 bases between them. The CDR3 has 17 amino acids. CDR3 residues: CSAINIAEKASTDTQYF. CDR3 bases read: TGCAGTGCTATAAACATAGCGGAAAAAGCTAGCACAGATACG.

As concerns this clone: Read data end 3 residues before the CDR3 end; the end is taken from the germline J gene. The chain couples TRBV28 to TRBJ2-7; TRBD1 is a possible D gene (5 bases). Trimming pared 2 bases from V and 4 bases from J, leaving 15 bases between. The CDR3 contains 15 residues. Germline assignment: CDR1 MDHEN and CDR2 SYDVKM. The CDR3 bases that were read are TGTGCCAGCAGTTTAGGGGCGGCAGGGAAATACGAG. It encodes CASSLGAAGKYE. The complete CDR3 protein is CASSLGAAGKYEQYF.

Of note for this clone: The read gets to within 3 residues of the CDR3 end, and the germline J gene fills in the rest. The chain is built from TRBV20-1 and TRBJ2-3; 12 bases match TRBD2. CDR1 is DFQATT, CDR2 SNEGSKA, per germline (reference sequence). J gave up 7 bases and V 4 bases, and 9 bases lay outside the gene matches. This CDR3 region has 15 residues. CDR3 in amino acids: CSATPAGLAGNTQYF. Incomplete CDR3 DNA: TGCAGTGCTACTCCCGCGGGACTAGCGGGCAATACG.

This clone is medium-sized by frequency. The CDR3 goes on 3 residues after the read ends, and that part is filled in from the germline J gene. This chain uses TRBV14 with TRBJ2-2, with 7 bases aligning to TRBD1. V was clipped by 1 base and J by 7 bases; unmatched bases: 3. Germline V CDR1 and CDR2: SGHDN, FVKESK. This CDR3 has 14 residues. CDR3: CASSQVAGGGELFF. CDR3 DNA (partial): TGTGCCAGCAGCCAAGTGGCAGGGGGCGGGGAG.

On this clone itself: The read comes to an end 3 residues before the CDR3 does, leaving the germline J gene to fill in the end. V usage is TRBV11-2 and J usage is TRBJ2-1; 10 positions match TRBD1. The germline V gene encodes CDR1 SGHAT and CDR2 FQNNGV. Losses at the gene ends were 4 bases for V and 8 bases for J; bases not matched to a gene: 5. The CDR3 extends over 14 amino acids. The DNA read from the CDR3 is TGTGCCAGCAGCTCCGGGACAGGGGTTGATGAG. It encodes CASSSGTGVDE. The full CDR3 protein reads CASSSGTGVDEQFF.

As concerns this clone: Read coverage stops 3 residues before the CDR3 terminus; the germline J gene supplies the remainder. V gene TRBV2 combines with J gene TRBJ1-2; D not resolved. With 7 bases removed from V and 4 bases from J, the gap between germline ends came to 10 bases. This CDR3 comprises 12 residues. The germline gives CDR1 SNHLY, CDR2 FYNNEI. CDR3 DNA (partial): TGTGCCAGCAAGGGCACCCTCTATGGC. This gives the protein CASKGTLYG. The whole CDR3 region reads CASKGTLYGYTF.

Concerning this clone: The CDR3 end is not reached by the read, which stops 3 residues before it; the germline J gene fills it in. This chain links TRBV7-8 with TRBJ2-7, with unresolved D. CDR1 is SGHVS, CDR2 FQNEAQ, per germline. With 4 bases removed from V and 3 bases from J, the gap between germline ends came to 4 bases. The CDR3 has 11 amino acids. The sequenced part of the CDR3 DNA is TGTGCCAGCAGCTCTCTCTACGAG. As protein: CASSSLYE. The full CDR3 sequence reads CASSSLYEQYF.

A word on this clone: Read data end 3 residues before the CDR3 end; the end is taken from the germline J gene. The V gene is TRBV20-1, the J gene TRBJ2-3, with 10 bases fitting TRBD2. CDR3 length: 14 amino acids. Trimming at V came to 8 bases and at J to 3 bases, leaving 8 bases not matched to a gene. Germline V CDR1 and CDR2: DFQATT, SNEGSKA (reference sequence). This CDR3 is CSSQREGQTDTQYF. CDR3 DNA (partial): TGCAGTTCCCAGCGGGAGGGCCAAACAGATACG.

The CDR3 bases that were read are TGTGCCAGCAGCCGTACTAGCGGGGTACCCTACGAC. Its translation: CASSRTSGVPYD. The CDR3 in its entirety is CASSRTSGVPYDYTF. This sequence joins TRBV7-8 and TRBJ1-2; D not resolved. Coverage ceases 3 residues before the CDR3 finishes, and the germline J gene fills in the end. Germline V gene lookup returns CDR1 SGHVS and CDR2 FQNEAQ. CDR3 length: 15 amino acids.

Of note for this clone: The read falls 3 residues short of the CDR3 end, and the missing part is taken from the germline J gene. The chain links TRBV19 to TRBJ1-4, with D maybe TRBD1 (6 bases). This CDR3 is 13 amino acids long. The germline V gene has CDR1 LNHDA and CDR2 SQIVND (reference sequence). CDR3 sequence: CASTSGDNSPLFF. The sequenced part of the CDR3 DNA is TGTGCCAGTACATCAGGGGATAATTCACCA.

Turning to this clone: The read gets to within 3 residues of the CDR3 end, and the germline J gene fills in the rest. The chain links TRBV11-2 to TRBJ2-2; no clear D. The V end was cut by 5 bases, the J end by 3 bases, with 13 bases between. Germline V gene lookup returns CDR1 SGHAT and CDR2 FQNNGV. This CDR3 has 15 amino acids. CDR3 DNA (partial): TGTGCCAGCAGCCCCCTGCTGGTAGACACCGGGGAG. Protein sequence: CASSPLLVDTGE. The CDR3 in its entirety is CASSPLLVDTGELFF. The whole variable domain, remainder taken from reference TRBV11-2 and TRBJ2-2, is EAGVAQSPRYKIIEKRQSVAFWCNPISGHATLYWYQQILGQGPKLLIQFQNNGVVDDSQLPKDRFSAERLKGVDSTLKIQPAKLEDSAVYLCASSPLLVDTGELFFGEGSRLTVL.

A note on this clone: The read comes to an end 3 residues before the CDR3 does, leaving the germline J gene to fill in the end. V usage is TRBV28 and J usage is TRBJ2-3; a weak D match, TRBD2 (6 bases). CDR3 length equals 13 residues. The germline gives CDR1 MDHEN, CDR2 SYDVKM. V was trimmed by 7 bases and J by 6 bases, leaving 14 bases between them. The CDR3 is CASTPPGRDTQYF. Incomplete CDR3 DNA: TGTGCCAGCACCCCCCCGGGGAGGGATACG.

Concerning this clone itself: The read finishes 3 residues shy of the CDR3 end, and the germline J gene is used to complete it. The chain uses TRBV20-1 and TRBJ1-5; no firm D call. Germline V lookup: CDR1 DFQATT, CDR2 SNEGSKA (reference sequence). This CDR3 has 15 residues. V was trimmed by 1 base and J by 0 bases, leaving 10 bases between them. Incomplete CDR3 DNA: TGCAGTGCTAGAGGAGCCGGGTATAGCAATCAGCCC. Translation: CSARGAGYSNQP. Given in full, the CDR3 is CSARGAGYSNQPQHF.

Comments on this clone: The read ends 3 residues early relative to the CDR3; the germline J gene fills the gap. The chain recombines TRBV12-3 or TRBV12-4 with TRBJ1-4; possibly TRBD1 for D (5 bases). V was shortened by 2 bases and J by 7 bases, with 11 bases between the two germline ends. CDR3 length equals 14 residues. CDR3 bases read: TGTGCCAGCAGTTTACAGACAGTCGGTGAAAAA. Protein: CASSLQTVGEK. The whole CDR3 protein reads CASSLQTVGEKLFF.

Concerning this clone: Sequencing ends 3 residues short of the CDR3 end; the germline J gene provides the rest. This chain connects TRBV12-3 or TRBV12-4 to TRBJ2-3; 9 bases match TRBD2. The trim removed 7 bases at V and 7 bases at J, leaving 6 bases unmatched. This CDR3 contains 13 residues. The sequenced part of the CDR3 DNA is TGTGCCAGCACGCGGGAGGGCCTGTATACG. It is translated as CASTREGLYT. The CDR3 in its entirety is CASTREGLYTQYF.

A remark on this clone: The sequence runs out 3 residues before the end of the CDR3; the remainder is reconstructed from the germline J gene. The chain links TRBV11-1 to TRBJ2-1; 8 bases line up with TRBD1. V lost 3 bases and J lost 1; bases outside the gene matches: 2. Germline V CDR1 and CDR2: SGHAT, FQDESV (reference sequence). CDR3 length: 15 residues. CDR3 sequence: CASSFDRGSYNEQFF. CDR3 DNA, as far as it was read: TGTGCCAGCAGCTTCGACAGGGGTTCCTACAATGAG.